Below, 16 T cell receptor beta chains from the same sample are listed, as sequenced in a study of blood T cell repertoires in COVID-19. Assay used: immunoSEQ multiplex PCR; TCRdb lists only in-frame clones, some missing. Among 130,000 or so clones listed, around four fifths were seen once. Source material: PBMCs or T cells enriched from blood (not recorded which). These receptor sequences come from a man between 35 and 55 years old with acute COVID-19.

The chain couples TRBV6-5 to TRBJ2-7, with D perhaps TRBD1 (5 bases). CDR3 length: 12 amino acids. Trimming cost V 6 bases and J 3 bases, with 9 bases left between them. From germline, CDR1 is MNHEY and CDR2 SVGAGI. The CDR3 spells CASRRQNYEQYF. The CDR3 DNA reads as TGTGCCAGCAGACGACAGAACTACGAGCAGTACTTC.

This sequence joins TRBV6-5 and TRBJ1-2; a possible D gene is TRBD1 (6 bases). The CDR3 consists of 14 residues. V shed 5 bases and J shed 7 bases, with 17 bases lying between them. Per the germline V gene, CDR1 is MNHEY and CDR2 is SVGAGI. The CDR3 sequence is CASSRTAAQFGYTF. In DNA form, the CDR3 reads TGTGCCAGCAGTCGGACAGCCGCTCAGTTTGGCTACACCTTC.

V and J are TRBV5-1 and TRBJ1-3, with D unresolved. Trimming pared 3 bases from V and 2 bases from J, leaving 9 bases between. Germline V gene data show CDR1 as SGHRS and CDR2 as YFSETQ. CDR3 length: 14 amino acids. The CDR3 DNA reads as TGCGCCAGCAGCTACGAGGCGGCTGGAAACACCATATATTTT. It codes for CASSYEAAGNTIYF.

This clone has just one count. As DNA, the CDR3 is TGTGCCAGCAGCGTAGGCTCCCCCGGGACTAGCGGGGTAAATGAGCAGTTCTTC. Its translation: CASSVGSPGTSGVNEQFF. The chain uses TRBV9 and TRBJ2-1; TRBD2 agrees at 13 bases. Germline V gives CDR1 SGDLS, CDR2 YYNGEE. This CDR3 is built from 18 residues. The J segment lost 7 bases and the V segment lost 0 bases, leaving 10 bases of the junction unmatched.

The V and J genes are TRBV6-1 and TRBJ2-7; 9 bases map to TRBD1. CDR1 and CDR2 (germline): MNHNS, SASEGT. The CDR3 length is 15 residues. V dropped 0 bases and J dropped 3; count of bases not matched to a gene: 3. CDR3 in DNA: TGTGCCAGCAGTGAAGCTTGGGGACAGGGCTACGAGCAGTACTTC. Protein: CASSEAWGQGYEQYF.

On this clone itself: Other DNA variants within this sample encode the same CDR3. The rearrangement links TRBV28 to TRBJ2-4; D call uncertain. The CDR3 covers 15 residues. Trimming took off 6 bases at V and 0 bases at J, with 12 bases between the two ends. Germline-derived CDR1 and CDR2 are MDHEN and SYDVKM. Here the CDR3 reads CASSLERLAKNIQYF. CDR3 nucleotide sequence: TGTGCCAGCAGCCTAGAGAGGTTAGCCAAAAACATTCAGTACTTC.

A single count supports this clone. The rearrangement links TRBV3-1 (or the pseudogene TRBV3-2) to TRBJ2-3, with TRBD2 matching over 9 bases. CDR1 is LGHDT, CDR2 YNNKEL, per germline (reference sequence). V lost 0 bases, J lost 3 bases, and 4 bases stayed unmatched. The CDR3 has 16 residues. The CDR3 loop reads CASSQERRGGTDTQYF. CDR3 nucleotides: TGTGCCAGCAGCCAAGAACGGCGGGGGGGAACAGATACGCAGTATTTT.

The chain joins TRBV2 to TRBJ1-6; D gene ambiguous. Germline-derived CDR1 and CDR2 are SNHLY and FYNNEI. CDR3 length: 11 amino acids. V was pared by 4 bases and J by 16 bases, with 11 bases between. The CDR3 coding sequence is TGTGCCAGCAGTGTGAACACCCTTCTCCACTTT. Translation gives CASSVNTLLHF.

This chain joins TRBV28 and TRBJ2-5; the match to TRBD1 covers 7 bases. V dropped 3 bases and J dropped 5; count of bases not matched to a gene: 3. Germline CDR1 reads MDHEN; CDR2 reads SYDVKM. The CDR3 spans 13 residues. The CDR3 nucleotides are TGTGCCAGCAGTTTTAACAGGGGTGAGACCCAGTACTTC. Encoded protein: CASSFNRGETQYF.

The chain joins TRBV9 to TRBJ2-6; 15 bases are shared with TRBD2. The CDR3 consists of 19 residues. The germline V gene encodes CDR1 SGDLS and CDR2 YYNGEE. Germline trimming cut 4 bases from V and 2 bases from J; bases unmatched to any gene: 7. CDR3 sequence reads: CASSPRTSGRATGANVLTF. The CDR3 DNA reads TGTGCCAGCAGCCCCCGGACTAGCGGGAGGGCCACTGGGGCCAACGTCCTGACTTTC. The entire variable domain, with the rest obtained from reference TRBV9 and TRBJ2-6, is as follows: DSGVTQTPKHLITATGQRVTLRCSPRSGDLSVYWYQQSLDQGLQFLIQYYNGEERAKGNILERFSAQQFPDLHSELNLSSLELGDSALYFCASSPRTSGRATGANVLTFGAGSRLTVL.

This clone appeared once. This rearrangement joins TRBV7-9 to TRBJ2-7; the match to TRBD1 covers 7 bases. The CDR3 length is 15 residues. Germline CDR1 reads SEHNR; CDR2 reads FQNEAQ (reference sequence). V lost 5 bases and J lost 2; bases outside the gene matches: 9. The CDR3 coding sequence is TGTGCCAGCAGCCACTCCAGGGGGTCCCCCTACGAGCAGTACTTC. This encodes CASSHSRGSPYEQYF. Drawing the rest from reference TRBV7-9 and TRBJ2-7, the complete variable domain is DTGVSQNPRHKITKRGQNVTFRCDPISEHNRLYWYRQTLGQGPEFLTYFQNEAQLEKSRLLSDRFSAERPKGSFSTLEIQRTEQGDSAMYLCASSHSRGSPYEQYFGPGTRLTVT.

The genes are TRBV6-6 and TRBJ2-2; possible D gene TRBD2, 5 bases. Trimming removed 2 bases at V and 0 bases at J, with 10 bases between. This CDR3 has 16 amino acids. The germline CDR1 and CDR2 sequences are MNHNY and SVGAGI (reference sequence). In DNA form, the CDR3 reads TGTGCCAGCAGTTACCTCCGAGGGTCGAACACCGGGGAGCTGTTTTTT. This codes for CASSYLRGSNTGELFF.

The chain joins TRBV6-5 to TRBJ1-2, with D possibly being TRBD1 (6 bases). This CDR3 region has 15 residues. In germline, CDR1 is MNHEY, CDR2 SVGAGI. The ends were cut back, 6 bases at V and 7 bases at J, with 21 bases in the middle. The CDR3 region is CASSYLGGGARGYTF. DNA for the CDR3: TGTGCCAGCAGCTACCTAGGGGGGGGCGCCCGTGGCTACACCTTC.

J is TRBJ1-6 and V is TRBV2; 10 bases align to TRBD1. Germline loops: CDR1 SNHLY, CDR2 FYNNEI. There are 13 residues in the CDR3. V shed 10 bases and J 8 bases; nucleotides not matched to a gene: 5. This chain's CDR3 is CATGQGEDSPLHF. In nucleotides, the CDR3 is TGTGCCACCGGACAGGGGGAGGATTCACCCCTCCACTTT.

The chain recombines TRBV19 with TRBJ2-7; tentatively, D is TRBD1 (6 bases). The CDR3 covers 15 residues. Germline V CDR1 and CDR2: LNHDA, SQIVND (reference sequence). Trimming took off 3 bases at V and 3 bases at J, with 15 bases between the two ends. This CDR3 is CASSIGTPSHYEQYF. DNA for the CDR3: TGTGCCAGTAGTATTGGGACACCCAGCCACTACGAGCAGTACTTC.

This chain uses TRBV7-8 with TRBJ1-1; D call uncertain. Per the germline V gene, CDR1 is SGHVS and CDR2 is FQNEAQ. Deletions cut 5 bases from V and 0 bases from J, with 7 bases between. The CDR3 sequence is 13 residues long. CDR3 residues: CASSQNMNTEAFF. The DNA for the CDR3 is TGTGCCAGCAGCCAAAACATGAACACTGAAGCTTTCTTT.